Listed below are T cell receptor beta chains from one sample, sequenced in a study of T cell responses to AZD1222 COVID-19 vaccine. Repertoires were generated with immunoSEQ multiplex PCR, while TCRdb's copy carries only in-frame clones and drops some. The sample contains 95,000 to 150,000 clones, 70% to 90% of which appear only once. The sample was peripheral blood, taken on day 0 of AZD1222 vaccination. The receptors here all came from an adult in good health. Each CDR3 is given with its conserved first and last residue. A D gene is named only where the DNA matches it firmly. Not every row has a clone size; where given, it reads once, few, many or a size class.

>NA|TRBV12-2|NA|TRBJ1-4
CASREDREGEKLFF
TGTGCAAGTCGCGAGGACAGGGAGGGTGAAAAACTGTTTTTT
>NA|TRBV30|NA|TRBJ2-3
CAWSSQGDTQYF
TGTGCCTGGAGTTCCCAAGGAGATACGCAGTATTTT
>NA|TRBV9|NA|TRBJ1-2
CASSVGDLGVFGYTF
TGTGCCAGCAGCGTAGGAGACTTGGGGGTGTTTGGCTACACCTTC
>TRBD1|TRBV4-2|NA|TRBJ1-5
CASSEGTASNQPQHF
TGTGCCAGCAGCGAAGGGACAGCTAGCAATCAGCCCCAGCATTTT
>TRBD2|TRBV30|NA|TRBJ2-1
CAWSTGGRAWNEQFF
TGTGCCTGGAGTACGGGCGGGAGGGCCTGGAATGAGCAGTTCTTC
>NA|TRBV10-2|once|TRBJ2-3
CASSVEPLDTQYF
TGCGCCAGTAGTGTAGAGCCTTTGGATACGCAGTATTTT
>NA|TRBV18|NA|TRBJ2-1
CASSRAPGTGGNEQFF
TGTGCCAGCTCGCGAGCCCCCGGGACCGGGGGCAATGAGCAGTTCTTC
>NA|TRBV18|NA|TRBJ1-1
CASSQGTAEAFF
TGTGCCAGCTCACAGGGGACGGCAGAAGCTTTCTTT
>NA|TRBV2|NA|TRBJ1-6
CASSGGSENSPLHF
TGTGCCAGCAGTGGGGGGAGCGAGAATTCACCCCTCCACTTT
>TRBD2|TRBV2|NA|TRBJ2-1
CASTLAGTYYNEQFF
TGTGCCAGCACTCTAGCGGGGACATACTACAATGAGCAGTTCTTC
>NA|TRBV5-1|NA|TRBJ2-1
CASSLGMDGEQFF
TGCGCCAGCAGCTTGGGGATGGACGGTGAGCAGTTCTTC
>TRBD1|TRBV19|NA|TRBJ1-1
CASSIRDRTVWFF
TGTGCCAGTAGTATCCGGGACAGGACGGTTTGGTTCTTT
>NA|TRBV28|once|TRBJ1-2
CASNGNTKLYGYTF
TGTGCCAGCAATGGAAACACCAAACTCTATGGCTACACCTTC
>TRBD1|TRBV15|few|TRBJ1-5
CATDREGNQPQHF
TGTGCCACTGACAGGGAGGGGAATCAGCCCCAGCATTTT
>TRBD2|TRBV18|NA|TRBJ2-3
CASSRGLAGSTDTQYF
TGTGCCAGCTCACGAGGACTAGCGGGGAGCACAGATACGCAGTATTTT
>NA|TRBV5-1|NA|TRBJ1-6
CASSTGSSSYNSPLHF
TGCGCCAGCAGCACGGGGAGCAGCTCCTATAATTCACCCCTCCACTTT
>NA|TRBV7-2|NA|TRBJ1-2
CASSTRGGSGDSYTF
TGTGCCAGCAGCACCCGGGGAGGGTCCGGTGATTCGTACACCTTC
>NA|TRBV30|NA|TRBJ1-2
CAWSLSDEGYGYTF
TGTGCCTGGTCTCTTTCTGACGAGGGATATGGCTACACCTTC
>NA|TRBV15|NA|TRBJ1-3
CATSRDPGSRSGNTIYF
TGTGCCACCAGCAGAGACCCGGGTTCTCGCTCTGGAAACACCATATATTTT
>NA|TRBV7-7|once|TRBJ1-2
CASSYAGGADYGYTF
TGTGCTAGCAGCTACGCCGGGGGAGCGGACTATGGCTACACCTTC
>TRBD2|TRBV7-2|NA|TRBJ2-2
CASSSLAGGTGELFF
TGTGCCAGCAGCTCCTTAGCGGGGGGCACCGGGGAGCTGTTTTTT
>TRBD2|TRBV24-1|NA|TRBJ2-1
CATSDSYGGGHYNEQFF
TGTGCCACCAGTGATTCCTACGGGGGAGGGCACTACAATGAGCAGTTCTTC
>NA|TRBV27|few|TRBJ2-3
CASSEGRDTDTQYF
TGTGCCAGCAGCGAGGGCCGAGACACAGATACGCAGTATTTT
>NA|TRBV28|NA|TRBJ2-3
CASSLEDTQYF
TGTGCCAGCAGTTTAGAGGATACGCAGTATTTT
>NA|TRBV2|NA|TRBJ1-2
CASSEGPNYGYTF
TGTGCCAGCAGTGAGGGGCCGAACTATGGCTACACCTTC
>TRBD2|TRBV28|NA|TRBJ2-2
CASSLPLGSSGRAAGNTGELFF
TGTGCCAGCAGTTTACCCTTGGGTTCCAGCGGGAGGGCCGCGGGGAACACCGGGGAGCTGTTTTTT
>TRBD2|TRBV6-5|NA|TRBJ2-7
CASRDIAGGAGREYF
TGTGCCAGCAGGGACATCGCCGGTGGGGCAGGGAGGGAGTACTTC
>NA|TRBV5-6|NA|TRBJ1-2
CASSLTDYGYTF
TGTGCCAGCAGCTTGACTGACTATGGCTACACCTTC
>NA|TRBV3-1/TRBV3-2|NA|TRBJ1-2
CASSVQGHGYTF
TGTGCCAGCAGCGTACAGGGACATGGCTACACCTTC
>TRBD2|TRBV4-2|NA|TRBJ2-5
CASSLSGGGQETQYF
TGTGCCAGCAGCCTTAGCGGGGGGGGCCAAGAGACCCAGTACTTC
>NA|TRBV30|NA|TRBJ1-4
CAWGKQGLFF
TGTGCCTGGGGAAAACAGGGACTGTTTTTT
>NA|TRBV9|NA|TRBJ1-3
CASSPPGTLGNTIYF
TGTGCCAGCAGCCCCCCCGGGACATTAGGAAACACCATATATTTT
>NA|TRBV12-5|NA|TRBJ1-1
CASGLGPNTEAFF
TGTGCTAGTGGTTTGGGACCTAACACTGAAGCTTTCTTT
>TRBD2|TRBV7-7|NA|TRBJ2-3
CASSPGTSGSTDTQYF
TGTGCTAGCAGTCCCGGCACTAGCGGGAGCACAGATACGCAGTATTTT
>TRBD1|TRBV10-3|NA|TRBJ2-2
CAISLRQGANTGELFF
TGTGCCATCAGTCTACGACAGGGAGCGAACACCGGGGAGCTGTTTTTT
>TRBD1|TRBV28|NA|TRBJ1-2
CASLYPGQGDLGYTF
TGTGCCAGCTTATATCCGGGACAGGGTGACCTTGGCTACACCTTC
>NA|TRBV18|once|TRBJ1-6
CASSTGHDLNSPLHF
TGTGCCAGCTCAACCGGACACGACCTTAATTCACCCCTCCACTTT
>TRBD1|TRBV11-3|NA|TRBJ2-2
CASSLGAGGSEYTGELFF
TGTGCCAGCAGCTTAGGGGCAGGGGGCAGCGAGTACACCGGGGAGCTGTTTTTT
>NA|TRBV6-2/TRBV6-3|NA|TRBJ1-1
CASSWGPMMNTEAFF
TGTGCCAGCAGTTGGGGACCGATGATGAACACTGAAGCTTTCTTT
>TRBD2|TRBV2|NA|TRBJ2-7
CASSLLAGGPNEQYF
TGTGCCAGCAGTCTTCTAGCGGGAGGGCCCAACGAGCAGTACTTC
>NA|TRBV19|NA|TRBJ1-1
CASSMLTEAFF
TGTGCCAGTAGTATGCTCACTGAAGCTTTCTTT
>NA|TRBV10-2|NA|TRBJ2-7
CATVWGAGDRYEQYF
TGCGCCACCGTTTGGGGGGCGGGAGACCGCTACGAGCAGTACTTC
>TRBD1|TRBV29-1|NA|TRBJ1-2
CSVTGYDGYTF
TGCAGCGTGACAGGGTATGATGGCTACACCTTC
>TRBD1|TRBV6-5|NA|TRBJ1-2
CASKEGAGGYTF
TGTGCCAGCAAAGAGGGGGCCGGCGGCTACACCTTC
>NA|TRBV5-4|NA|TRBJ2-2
CASSFGSEELFF
TGTGCCAGCAGCTTTGGGTCAGAGGAGCTGTTTTTT
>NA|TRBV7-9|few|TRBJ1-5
CASSLGAGSNQPQHF
TGTGCCAGCAGCTTAGGGGCAGGGAGCAATCAGCCCCAGCATTTT
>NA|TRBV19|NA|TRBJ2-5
CASSIKGPETQYF
TGTGCCAGTAGTATCAAGGGGCCGGAGACCCAGTACTTC
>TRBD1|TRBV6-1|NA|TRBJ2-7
CASSEMGTGLYEQYF
TGTGCCAGCAGTGAAATGGGGACAGGGCTGTACGAGCAGTACTTC
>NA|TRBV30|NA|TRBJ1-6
CAGGPETPLHF
TGTGCCGGAGGGCCCGAGACACCCCTCCACTTT
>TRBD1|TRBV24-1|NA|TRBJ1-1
CATSDPGQGGTEAFF
TGTGCCACCAGTGACCCGGGACAGGGGGGTACTGAAGCTTTCTTT